The 21 T cell receptor beta chains below were found in one sample sequenced in a study of blood T cell repertoires in COVID-19. Using immunoSEQ multiplex PCR, the repertoire was profiled, and TCRdb retains in-frame clones only, with some absent. The table has tens of thousands of clones, about 79% seen once. Sequenced material: peripheral blood. All receptors derive from a man in his sixties with acute or convalescent COVID-19.

This clone was observed a few times. The chain employs TRBV7-9 and TRBJ1-1; D gene uncertain. CDR1 SEHNR and CDR2 FQNEAQ come from the germline V gene (reference sequence). Trimming shortened V by 1 base and J by 0 bases, and 18 bases separated the two germline ends. The CDR3 is made up of 18 amino acids. CDR3 region: CASSLVTEFRALNTEAFF. CDR3 nucleotides: TGTGCCAGCAGCTTAGTAACTGAATTCAGAGCGCTGAACACTGAAGCTTTCTTT.

This clone was picked up one time. V is TRBV27 and J is TRBJ2-7; possible D gene TRBD1, 5 bases. The CDR3 length is 13 residues. Germline lookup yields CDR1 MNHEY and CDR2 SMNVEV (reference sequence). Trimming pared 4 bases from V and 0 bases from J, leaving 7 bases between. The chain's CDR3 is CASSSGNSYEQYF. CDR3 in DNA: TGTGCCAGCAGTTCAGGGAACTCCTACGAGCAGTACTTC.

V and J are TRBV7-9 and TRBJ2-7, with 8 nucleotides matching TRBD2. CDR1 is SEHNR and CDR2 is FQNEAQ in the germline V gene (reference sequence). CDR3 size: 15 residues. Losses at the gene ends were 0 bases for V and 5 bases for J; bases not matched to a gene: 6. The CDR3 is CASSLAGAGVHEQYF. The CDR3 DNA sequence: TGTGCCAGCAGCTTAGCGGGAGCGGGGGTCCACGAGCAGTACTTC. Drawing the rest from reference TRBV7-9 and TRBJ2-7, the complete variable domain is DTGVSQNPRHKITKRGQNVTFRCDPISEHNRLYWYRQTLGQGPEFLTYFQNEAQLEKSRLLSDRFSAERPKGSFSTLEIQRTEQGDSAMYLCASSLAGAGVHEQYFGPGTRLTVT.

This sequence joins TRBV28 and TRBJ2-7; 9 positions match TRBD1. This CDR3 comprises 15 residues. V shed 3 bases, J shed 3 bases, and the junction held 6 bases outside the gene matches. Looked up from germline, CDR1 is MDHEN and CDR2 is SYDVKM. DNA for the CDR3: TGTGCCAGCAGTTTGCGGACAGGGGTTATCTACGAGCAGTACTTC. This sequence encodes CASSLRTGVIYEQYF.

The chain is built from TRBV29-1 and TRBJ1-1; 9 bases are shared with TRBD1. Germline V gene data show CDR1 as SQVTM and CDR2 as ANQGSEA. The trim removed 5 bases at V and 4 bases at J, leaving 8 bases unmatched. There are 14 residues in the CDR3. The CDR3 is CSVLDRGKSTEAFF. In DNA, the CDR3 is TGCAGCGTTCTGGACAGGGGAAAGAGCACTGAAGCTTTCTTT.

This chain connects TRBV18 to TRBJ1-3; no clear D. The CDR3 consists of 15 residues. CDR1 and CDR2 (germline): KGHSH, LQKENI. Deletions cut 0 bases from V and 7 bases from J, with 13 bases between. The CDR3 reads CASSPPSSIGNTIYF. In DNA, the CDR3 is TGTGCCAGCTCACCACCGTCGAGTATCGGGAACACCATATATTTT. Drawing the rest from reference TRBV18 and TRBJ1-3, the complete variable domain is NAGVMQNPRHLVRRRGQEARLRCSPMKGHSHVYWYRQLPEEGLKFMVYLQKENIIDESGMPKERFSAEFPKEGPSILRIQQVVRGDSAAYFCASSPPSSIGNTIYFGEGSWLTVV.

This sequence joins TRBV19 and TRBJ1-5, with 8 bases aligning to TRBD1. Germline CDR1 is LNHDA and CDR2 is SQIVND (reference sequence). The CDR3 has 14 residues. V was pared by 5 bases and J by 9 bases, with 9 bases of the junction left unmatched. In DNA form, the CDR3 reads TGTGCCAGTAGTGACAGGGGAAATCAGGGGCCCCAGCATTTT. Encoded protein: CASSDRGNQGPQHF. The full variable domain, with the rest looked up from reference TRBV19 and TRBJ1-5, is DGGITQSPKYLFRKEGQNVTLSCEQNLNHDAMYWYRQDPGQGLRLIYYSQIVNDFQKGDIAEGYSVSREKKESFPLTVTSAQKNPTAFYLCASSDRGNQGPQHFGDGTRLSIL.

The V gene is TRBV7-2, the J gene TRBJ1-2; D is ambiguous. The germline gives CDR1 SGHTA, CDR2 FQGNSA. CDR3 length: 12 amino acids. Deletions cut 1 base from V and 4 bases from J, with 4 bases between. CDR3 sequence (DNA): TGTGCCAGCAGCTTAGGGGCCTATGGCTACACCTTC. Protein: CASSLGAYGYTF.

This chain connects TRBV7-2 to TRBJ1-1, with TRBD1 matching over 7 bases. CDR1 and CDR2 from the germline V gene are SGHTA and FQGNSA. V was clipped by 0 bases and J by 8 bases; unmatched bases: 0. The CDR3 extends over 12 amino acids. This CDR3 reads CASSLAGQEAFF. Written as DNA, the CDR3 is TGTGCCAGCAGCTTAGCGGGACAGGAAGCTTTCTTT.

The rearrangement uses TRBV6-5 and TRBJ1-5, with D uncertain. CDR1 and CDR2 (germline): MNHEY, SVGAGI. The ends were cut back, 6 bases at V and 2 bases at J, with 11 bases in the middle. The CDR3 contains 14 residues. For the CDR3, the DNA is TGTGCCAGCAGAGTTGCCCAGGGCAATCAGCCCCAGCATTTT. It encodes CASRVAQGNQPQHF.

The chain links TRBV18 to TRBJ2-1; D might be TRBD2 (7 bases). The CDR3 covers 14 residues. V gave up 6 bases and J gave up 9 bases, with 18 bases separating them. The germline V gene encodes CDR1 KGHSH and CDR2 LQKENI. The CDR3 DNA follows: TGTGCCAGCTCCCGAGGGGGGGCCTACGGTGAGCAGTTCTTC. This codes for CASSRGGAYGEQFF.

This rearrangement joins TRBV30 to TRBJ1-2, with D possibly being TRBD1 (5 bases). Germline assignment: CDR1 GTSNPN and CDR2 SVGIG (reference sequence). Trimming pared 8 bases from V and 0 bases from J, leaving 10 bases between. There are 12 residues in the CDR3. The CDR3 spells CARDRPNYGYTF. The CDR3 DNA follows: TGTGCCCGCGACAGACCTAACTATGGCTACACCTTC.

J is TRBJ2-3 and V is TRBV2; weak D call: TRBD2 (6 bases). CDR1 and CDR2 from the germline V gene are SNHLY and FYNNEI. The V gene lost 5 bases and the J gene lost 4 bases, with 7 bases spanning the gap. This CDR3 region has 12 residues. CDR3 protein: CASSWGADTQYF. DNA for the CDR3: TGTGCCAGCAGTTGGGGGGCAGATACGCAGTATTTT.

This chain joins TRBV2 and TRBJ1-5; D is unresolved. From germline, CDR1 is SNHLY and CDR2 FYNNEI. The CDR3 sequence is 15 residues long. Trimming stripped 2 bases from V and 3 bases from J, with 11 bases between. Here the CDR3 reads CASSEQLGINQPQHF. CDR3 in DNA: TGTGCCAGCAGTGAACAACTAGGGATCAATCAGCCCCAGCATTTT.

This clone was seen just once. The CDR3 DNA reads as TGTGCCAGCAGCCTGGGGTCCGGGGGGACCTACGAGCAGTACTTC. Encoded protein: CASSLGSGGTYEQYF. This sequence joins TRBV7-2 and TRBJ2-7; 7 bases are a match to TRBD2. The CDR3 runs to 15 residues. V was clipped by 5 bases and J by 2 bases; unmatched bases: 9. Germline lookup yields CDR1 SGHTA and CDR2 FQGNSA.

This chain connects TRBV5-1 to TRBJ1-1, with D possibly matching TRBD1 (5 bases). Germline V gene data show CDR1 as SGHRS and CDR2 as YFSETQ. Trimming removed 4 bases from V and 1 base from J, with 14 bases in between. This CDR3 is built from 15 residues. The CDR3 DNA reads TGCGCCAGCAGCCCGCGGGGGGAAGCGAACACTGAAGCTTTCTTT. This encodes CASSPRGEANTEAFF. The entire variable domain, with the rest obtained from reference TRBV5-1 and TRBJ1-1, is as follows: KAGVTQTPRYLIKTRGQQVTLSCSPISGHRSVSWYQQTPGQGLQFLFEYFSETQRNKGNFPGRFSGRQFSNSRSEMNVSTLELGDSALYLCASSPRGEANTEAFFGQGTRLTVV.

J is TRBJ1-6 and V is TRBV18; D is ambiguous. Trimming cost V 2 bases and J 10 bases, with 18 bases left between them. Germline V gives CDR1 KGHSH, CDR2 LQKENI. The CDR3 is made up of 16 amino acids. CDR3 sequence (DNA): TGTGCCAGCTCACCAATGGGCATGGACTCTTGGTCACCCCTCCACTTT. Its protein is CASSPMGMDSWSPLHF.

V usage is TRBV5-5 and J usage is TRBJ2-2; D is possibly TRBD2 (6 bases). CDR1 is SGHKS, CDR2 YYEKEE, per germline (reference sequence). CDR3 length: 16 amino acids. V dropped 3 bases and J dropped 4 bases, with 16 bases sitting between them. The CDR3 nucleotides are TGTGCCAGCAGCTCAAATAAGGCGGGGCGCACCGGGGAGCTGTTTTTT. Amino acid sequence: CASSSNKAGRTGELFF.

The chain carries TRBV11-2 and TRBJ2-3; 8 nucleotides match TRBD1. Germline V gives CDR1 SGHAT, CDR2 FQNNGV. V trimming: 5 bases; J trimming: 0 bases; junction bases outside the gene matches: 4. The CDR3 extends over 15 amino acids. The CDR3 nucleotides are TGTGCCAGCAGCGCATGGACAGGGAGCACAGATACGCAGTATTTT. Residues: CASSAWTGSTDTQYF.

This chain uses TRBV4-3 with TRBJ2-5; TRBD2 aligns across 8 bases. Germline values: CDR1 LGHNA, CDR2 YSLEER. V shed 0 bases and J 4 bases; nucleotides not matched to a gene: 10. The CDR3 is 17 residues long. The CDR3 region is CASSQDPAGGGLETQYF. The DNA of the CDR3 is TGCGCCAGCAGCCAAGATCCGGCCGGGGGGGGTTTAGAGACCCAGTACTTC.

V usage is TRBV20-1 and J usage is TRBJ2-5; D call uncertain. Germline V gene data show CDR1 as DFQATT and CDR2 as SNEGSKA (reference sequence). The V end lost 5 bases, the J end lost 4 bases, and 8 bases lay between the germline ends. The CDR3 length is 11 residues. In DNA, the CDR3 is TGCAGTGCTCCTGCCGGAGAGACCCAGTACTTC. As protein: CSAPAGETQYF.